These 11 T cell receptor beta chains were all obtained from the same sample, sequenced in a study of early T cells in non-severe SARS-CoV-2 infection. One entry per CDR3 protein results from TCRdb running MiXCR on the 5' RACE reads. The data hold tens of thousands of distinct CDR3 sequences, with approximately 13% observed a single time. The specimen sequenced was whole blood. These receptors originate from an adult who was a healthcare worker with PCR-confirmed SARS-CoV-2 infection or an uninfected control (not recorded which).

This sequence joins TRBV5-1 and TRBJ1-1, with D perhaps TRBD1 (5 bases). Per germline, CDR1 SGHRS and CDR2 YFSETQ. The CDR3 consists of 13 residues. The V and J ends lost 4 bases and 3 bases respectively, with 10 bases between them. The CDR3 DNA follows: TGCGCCAGCAGCGCCAGGGTATACACTGAAGCTTTCTTT. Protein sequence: CASSARVYTEAFF.

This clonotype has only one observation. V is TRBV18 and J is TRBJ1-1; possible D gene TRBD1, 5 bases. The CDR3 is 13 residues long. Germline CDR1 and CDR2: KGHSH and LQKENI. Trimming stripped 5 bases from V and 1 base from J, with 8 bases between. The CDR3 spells CASSKDTNTEAFF. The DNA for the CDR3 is TGTGCCAGCTCAAAGGACACGAACACTGAAGCTTTCTTT.

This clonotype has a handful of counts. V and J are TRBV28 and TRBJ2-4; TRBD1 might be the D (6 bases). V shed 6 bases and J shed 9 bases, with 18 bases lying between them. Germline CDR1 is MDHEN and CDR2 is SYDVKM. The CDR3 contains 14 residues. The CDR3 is CASSRWTVRAIQYF. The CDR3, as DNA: TGTGCCAGCAGCCGGTGGACAGTTCGCGCCATTCAGTACTTC.

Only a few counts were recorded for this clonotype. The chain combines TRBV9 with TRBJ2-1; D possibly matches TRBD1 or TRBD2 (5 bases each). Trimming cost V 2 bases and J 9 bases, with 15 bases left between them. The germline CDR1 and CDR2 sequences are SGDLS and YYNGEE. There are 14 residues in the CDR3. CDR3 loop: CASSVSPGPGEQFF. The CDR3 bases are TGTGCCAGCAGCGTCTCCCCGGGACCCGGTGAGCAGTTCTTC. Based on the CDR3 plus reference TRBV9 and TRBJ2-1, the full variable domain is DSGVTQTPKHLITATGQRVTLRCSPRSGDLSVYWYQQSLDQGLQFLIQYYNGEERAKGNILERFSAQQFPDLHSELNLSSLELGDSALYFCASSVSPGPGEQFFGPGTRLTVL.

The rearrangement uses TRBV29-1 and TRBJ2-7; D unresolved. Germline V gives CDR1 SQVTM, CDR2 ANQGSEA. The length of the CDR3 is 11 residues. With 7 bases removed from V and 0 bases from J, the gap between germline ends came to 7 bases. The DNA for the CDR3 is TGCAGCGCTAGTTACTCCTACGAGCAGTACTTC. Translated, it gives CSASYSYEQYF.

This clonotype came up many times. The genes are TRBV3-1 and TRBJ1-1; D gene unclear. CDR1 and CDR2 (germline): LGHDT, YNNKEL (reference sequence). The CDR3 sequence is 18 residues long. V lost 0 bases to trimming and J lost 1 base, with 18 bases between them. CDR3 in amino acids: CASSQDDFLSEENTEAFF. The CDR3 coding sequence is TGTGCCAGCAGCCAAGACGATTTCCTTTCAGAGGAGAACACTGAAGCTTTCTTT.

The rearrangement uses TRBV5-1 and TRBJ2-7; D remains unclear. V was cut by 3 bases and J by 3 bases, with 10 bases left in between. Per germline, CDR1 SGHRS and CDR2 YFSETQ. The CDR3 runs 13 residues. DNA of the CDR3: TGCGCCAGCAGCTCCTTTGGGGACTACGAGCAGTACTTC. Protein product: CASSSFGDYEQYF.

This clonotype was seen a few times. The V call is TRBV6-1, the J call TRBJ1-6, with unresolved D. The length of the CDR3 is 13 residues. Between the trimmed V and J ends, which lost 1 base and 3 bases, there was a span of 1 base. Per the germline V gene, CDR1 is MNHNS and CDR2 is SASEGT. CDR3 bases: TGTGCCAGCAGTGAAGACTATAATTCACCCCTCCACTTT. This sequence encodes CASSEDYNSPLHF.

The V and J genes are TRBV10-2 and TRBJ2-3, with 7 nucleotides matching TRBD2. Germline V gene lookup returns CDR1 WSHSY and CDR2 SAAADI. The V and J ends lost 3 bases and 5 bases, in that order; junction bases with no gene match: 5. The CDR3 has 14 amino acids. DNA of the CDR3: TGCGCCAGCAGTGAATTAGCGGGTTTAGATACGCAGTATTTT. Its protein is CASSELAGLDTQYF.

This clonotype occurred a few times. This CDR3 reads CASSPTTQETQYF. The CDR3 DNA reads TGTGCCAGCAGCCCAACTACACAAGAGACCCAGTACTTC. The chain employs TRBV6-2 or TRBV6-3 and TRBJ2-5; unclear D gene. Germline V gene lookup returns CDR1 MNHEY and CDR2 SVGEGT. The CDR3 spans 13 residues. V lost 6 bases and J lost 2, with 10 bases in between.

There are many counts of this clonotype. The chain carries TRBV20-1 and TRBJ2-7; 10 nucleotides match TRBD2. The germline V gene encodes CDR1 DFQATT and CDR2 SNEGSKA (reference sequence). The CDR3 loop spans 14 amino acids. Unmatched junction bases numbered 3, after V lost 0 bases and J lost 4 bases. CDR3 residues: CSAREPGLAYEQYF. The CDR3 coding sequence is TGCAGTGCTAGAGAACCGGGACTAGCGTACGAGCAGTACTTC.